This T cell receptor (beta chain) was identified during a study of T cells in Graves' hyperthyroidism and ophthalmopathy. Amplification yielded TCR beta CDR3 regions, with RNA transcripts as the source. Researchers ran a first-round RT-PCR on the TCR CDR3 using the HTBI primer set. TCRdb re-called the multiplex PCR reads with MiXCR, one entry per CDR3 protein. The table records a few hundred thousand distinct CDR3 sequences, more than 45% of them present only once. Overall study findings and caveats: Ophthalmopathy was predicted by the model a median of roughly 6.7 months ahead of onset.

Not enrolled were patients with uncontrolled infection, other autoimmune disease, pregnancy or lactation. A word on this clonotype: Its antigen remains unidentified.

Germline V gene lookup returns CDR1 SGHDN and CDR2 FVKESK. This CDR3 has 16 amino acids. Unmatched junction bases numbered 7, after V lost 4 bases and J lost 3 bases. The specimen sequenced was peripheral blood or thyroid tissue (not recorded which). The receptor's source is a woman younger than 35 with Graves' hyperthyroidism. This rearrangement joins TRBV14 to TRBJ2-2; TRBD2 agrees at 8 bases. In DNA, the CDR3 is TGTGCCAGCAGCCCCCCGGGACTAGAGGACACCGGGGAGCTGTTTTTT. Amino acids: CASSPPGLEDTGELFF.